This T cell receptor beta chain is from a study of CD8+ T cells in alopecia areata. CDR3 length: 12 residues. V lost 0 bases and J lost 6, with 5 bases in between. Germline CDR1 is SGHRS and CDR2 is YFSETQ. Study-wide points: Many expanded lesional clones persisted during tofacitinib (in both scalp and blood).

RNA, once extracted, was reverse transcribed into cDNA for use as the sequencing template. Libraries were prepared by immunoSEQ multiplex PCR; TCRdb keeps only in-frame clonotypes and omits some of them. The sample comprises some 190,000 clones, around 60% of which are singletons, and about 1.3% rests with the top ten. About this clone itself: The target antigen is unknown.

Treatment noted: oral pan-JAK inhibitor, 5-10 mg twice daily. The clonotype comes from a human donor with alopecia areata. The sample was CD4+ T cells sorted from blood, taken at week 49, from a patient treated with tofacitinib. V usage is TRBV5-1 and J usage is TRBJ2-3; D ambiguous. The CDR3: CASSLAQDTQYF. The CDR3 DNA is TGCGCCAGCAGCTTGGCCCAGGATACGCAGTATTTT.